This T cell receptor (beta chain) was recovered during a study of CD8 T cells in ankylosing spondylitis. Each TCR beta library was made by quantitative 5'-RACE that incorporated molecular barcodes. TCRdb re-analysed the 5' RACE reads in MiXCR, keeping a single row per CDR3 protein. The sample has approximately 440,000 distinct CDR3 sequences, approximately 17% seen once. Concerning this clonotype: Antigen unknown.

Whole-study results and caveats: CD8+ cells made up the disease-linked clones, which were relatively rare in peripheral blood. Ankylosing spondylitis blood seemed to carry a telltale TCR beta motif made of under 10 highly homologous variants. Previous work reported some of these motif variants in the synovial fluid and blood of reactive arthritis.

CDR1 ENHRY and CDR2 SYGVKD come from the germline V gene. There are 20 residues in the CDR3. Trimming shortened V by 2 bases and J by 5 bases, and 31 bases separated the two germline ends. V gene TRBV10-3 combines with J gene TRBJ2-7; possibly TRBD1 or TRBD2 for D (6 bases each). The specimen was blood, either unsorted or a sorted T cell fraction (not recorded which). The source is a male donor with ankylosing spondylitis. Here the CDR3 reads CAISEARPGASARGTHEQYF. The DNA for the CDR3 is TGTGCCATCAGTGAGGCTCGTCCGGGGGCTAGCGCCCGAGGGACCCACGAGCAGTACTTC.